This TCR beta chain was recorded in a study of blood T cells in healthy people across ages. Samples each yielded at least 6 micrograms of total RNA. With a J-beta primer mix and a sample-barcoded 5' primer, a second PCR ran 7 to 11 cycles. TCRdb re-called the 5' RACE reads with MiXCR, one entry per CDR3 protein. The table records 800,000 to 950,000 distinct CDR3 sequences, roughly 28% of them present only once. This clonotype was seen at least ten times. Its antigen remains unknown. CDR1 and CDR2 (germline): MGHRA, YSYEKL. The CDR3 consists of 13 residues. Trimming left V 1 base short and J 2 bases short, with 6 bases between. Findings and limits, study-wide: Strong correlation was found linking TCR beta diversity to naive T cell percentage.

These data were also filed under a second study, of T cells of mothers and their children. From that second work: Nobody spotted any persistent microchimeric T cell clones.

The chain recombines TRBV4-1 with TRBJ2-7, with D possibly matching TRBD2 (6 bases). The sample was blood. This sequence was found in a woman in her thirties or forties in good health. In DNA form, the CDR3 reads TGCGCCAGCAGCCAAGCGGGAGCCTACGAGCAGTACTTC. Translation gives CASSQAGAYEQYF.